In this sample, the clone carrying this T cell receptor (beta chain) turned up a few times. Between the trimmed V and J ends, which lost 2 bases and 4 bases, there was a span of 8 bases. Germline loops: CDR1 SGHVS, CDR2 FQNEAQ. The CDR3 sequence is 13 residues long. This sample is part of a study of PD-L1 blockade in urothelial cancer. Only in-frame clones appear in the TCRdb table, and some are missing; sequencing was by immunoSEQ multiplex PCR. The data show about 87,000 clones, about 83% seen once. Time point of the sample: pretreatment peripheral blood. The sequence came from a man in his sixties with urothelial cancer. This chain uses TRBV7-8 with TRBJ1-2; D possibly corresponds to TRBD1 (6 bases). Source: PBMCs, taken around atezolizumab (anti-PD-L1) treatment. CDR3 nucleotides: TGTGCCAGCAGCTTAAAGGACAGCTATGGCTACACCTTC. Translating it yields CASSLKDSYGYTF.